This T cell receptor (beta chain) was identified in a study of CD8 T cells in Susac syndrome. The authors reverse transcribed 0.5 to 1 ug RNA with random hexamers. The authors amplified TCR beta CDR3 across 54 Vbeta and 13 Jbeta using immunoSEQ multiplex PCR. TCRdb called the immunoSEQ multiplex PCR reads again in MiXCR, with one record for every CDR3 protein. Of about 300,000 distinct CDR3 sequences in the sample, roughly 85% were seen once. J lost 10 bases, V lost 0 bases, and 9 bases had no gene match. Germline CDR1 and CDR2: SGDLS and YYNGEE. CDR3 length: 14 residues. Stable or active relapsing-remitting multiple sclerosis, untreated and meeting revised McDonald criteria, defined the controls.

The sample comprised CD8+ T cells from PBMCs. This receptor was identified in a human donor with multiple sclerosis. The chain combines TRBV9 with TRBJ1-1, with 7 bases fitting TRBD1. In DNA, the CDR3 is TGTGCCAGCAGCGTAGGGACAGGTGAGGTAGGAGCTTTCTTT. Its translation is CASSVGTGEVGAFF.